This T cell receptor beta chain was retrieved from a study of blood T cell repertoires in COVID-19. For the study at large: Acute-phase and convalescent COVID-19 samples originated in the United States, Italy and Spain.

The CDR3 is 15 residues long. Per germline, CDR1 KGHSH and CDR2 LQKENI. V shed 4 bases and J 2 bases; nucleotides not matched to a gene: 6. Some clones are missing from TCRdb's copy, which holds only in-frame ones; the method was immunoSEQ multiplex PCR. The sample records around 130,000 clones, over 80% being singletons. Participants came from about 24 US areas, aged about 18 to 100 years. The chain joins TRBV18 to TRBJ2-3; 7 bases match TRBD1. The origin of this receptor is a woman in her twenties or thirties who had recovered from COVID-19. The specimen sequenced was PBMCs or T cells enriched from blood (not recorded which). As DNA, the CDR3 is TGTGCCAGCTCACTCCGACAGGGCTCCACAGATACGCAGTATTTT. Its protein product is CASSLRQGSTDTQYF.